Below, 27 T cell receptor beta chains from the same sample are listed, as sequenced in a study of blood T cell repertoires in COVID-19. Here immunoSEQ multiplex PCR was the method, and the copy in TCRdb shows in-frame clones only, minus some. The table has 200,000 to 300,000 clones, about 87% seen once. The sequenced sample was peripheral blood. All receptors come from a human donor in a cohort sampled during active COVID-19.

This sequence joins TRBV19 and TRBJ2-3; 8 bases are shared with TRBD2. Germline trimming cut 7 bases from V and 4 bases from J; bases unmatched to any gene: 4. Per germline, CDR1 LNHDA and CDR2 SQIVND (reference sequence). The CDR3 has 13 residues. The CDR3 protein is CASMRGEADTQYF. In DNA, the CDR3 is TGTGCCAGTATGCGGGGGGAGGCAGATACGCAGTATTTT.

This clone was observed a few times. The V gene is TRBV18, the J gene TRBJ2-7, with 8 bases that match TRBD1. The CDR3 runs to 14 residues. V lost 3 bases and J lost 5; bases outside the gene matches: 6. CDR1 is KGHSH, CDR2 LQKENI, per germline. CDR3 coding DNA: TGTGCCAGCTCACCTCGGGACAGGCGGGACGAGCAGTACTTC. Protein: CASSPRDRRDEQYF.

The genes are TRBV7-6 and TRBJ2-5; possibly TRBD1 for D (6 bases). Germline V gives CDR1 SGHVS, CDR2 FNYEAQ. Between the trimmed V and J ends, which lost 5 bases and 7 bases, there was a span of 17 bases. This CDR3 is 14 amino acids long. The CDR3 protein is CASSLRDTRGTQYF. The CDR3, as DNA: TGTGCCAGCAGCCTCCGGGACACCCGCGGGACCCAGTACTTC.

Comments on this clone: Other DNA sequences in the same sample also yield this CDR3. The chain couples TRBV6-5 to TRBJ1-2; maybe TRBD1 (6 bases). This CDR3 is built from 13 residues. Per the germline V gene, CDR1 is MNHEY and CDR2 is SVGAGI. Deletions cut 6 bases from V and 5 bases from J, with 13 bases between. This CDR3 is CASSPGTNYGYTF. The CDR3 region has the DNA TGTGCCAGCAGCCCCGGGACAAATTATGGCTACACCTTC.

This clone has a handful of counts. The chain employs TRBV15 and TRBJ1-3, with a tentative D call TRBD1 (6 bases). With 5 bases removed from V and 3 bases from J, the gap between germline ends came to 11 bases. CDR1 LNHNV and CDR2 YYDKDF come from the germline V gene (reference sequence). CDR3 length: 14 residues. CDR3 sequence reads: CATSPRGFGNTIYF. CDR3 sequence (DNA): TGTGCCACCAGCCCGAGGGGGTTTGGAAACACCATATATTTT. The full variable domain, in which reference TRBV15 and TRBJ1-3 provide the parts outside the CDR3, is DAMVIQNPRYQVTQFGKPVTLSCSQTLNHNVMYWYQQKSSQAPKLLFHYYDKDFNNEADTPDNFQSRRPNTSFCFLDIRSPGLGDTAMYLCATSPRGFGNTIYFGEGSWLTVV.

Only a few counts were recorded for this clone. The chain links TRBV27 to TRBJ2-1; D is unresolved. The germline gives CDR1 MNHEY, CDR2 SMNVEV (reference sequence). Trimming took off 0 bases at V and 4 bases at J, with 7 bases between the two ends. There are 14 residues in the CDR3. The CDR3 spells CASSLSIAYNEQFF. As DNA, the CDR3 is TGTGCCAGCAGTTTATCGATAGCTTACAATGAGCAGTTCTTC.

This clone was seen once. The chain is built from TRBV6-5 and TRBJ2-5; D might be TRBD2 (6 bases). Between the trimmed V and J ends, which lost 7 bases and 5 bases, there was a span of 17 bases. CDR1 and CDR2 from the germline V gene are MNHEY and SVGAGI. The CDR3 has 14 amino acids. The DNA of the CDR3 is TGTGCCAGCACCAAAGGAGGGACGCCGGAGACCCAGTACTTC. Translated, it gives CASTKGGTPETQYF.

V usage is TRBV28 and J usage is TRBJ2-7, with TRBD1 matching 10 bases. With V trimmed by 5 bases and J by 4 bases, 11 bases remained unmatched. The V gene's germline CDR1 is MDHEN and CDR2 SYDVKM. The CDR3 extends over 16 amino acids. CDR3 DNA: TGTGCCAGCAGTAACATGGGACAGGGGTTAAGGTACGAGCAGTACTTC. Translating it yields CASSNMGQGLRYEQYF.

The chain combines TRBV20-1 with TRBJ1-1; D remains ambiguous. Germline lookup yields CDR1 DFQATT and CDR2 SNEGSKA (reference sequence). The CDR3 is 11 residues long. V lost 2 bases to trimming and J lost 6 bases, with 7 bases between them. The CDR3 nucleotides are TGCAGTGCTAGAACTCGCCCTGAAGCTTTCTTT. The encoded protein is CSARTRPEAFF.

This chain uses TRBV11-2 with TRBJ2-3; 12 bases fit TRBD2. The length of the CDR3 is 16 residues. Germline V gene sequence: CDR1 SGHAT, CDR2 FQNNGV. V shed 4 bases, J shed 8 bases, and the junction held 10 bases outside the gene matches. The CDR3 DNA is TGTGCCAGCAGCTCCTCACTAGCGGGAGGTGGGGTTACGCAGTATTTT. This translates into CASSSSLAGGGVTQYF.

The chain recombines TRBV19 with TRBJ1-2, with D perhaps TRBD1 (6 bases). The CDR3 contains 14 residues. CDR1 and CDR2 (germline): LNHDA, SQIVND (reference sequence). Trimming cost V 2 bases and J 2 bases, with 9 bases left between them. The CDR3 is CASSIQGRNYGYTF. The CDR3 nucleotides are TGTGCCAGTAGTATACAGGGGCGGAACTATGGCTACACCTTC.

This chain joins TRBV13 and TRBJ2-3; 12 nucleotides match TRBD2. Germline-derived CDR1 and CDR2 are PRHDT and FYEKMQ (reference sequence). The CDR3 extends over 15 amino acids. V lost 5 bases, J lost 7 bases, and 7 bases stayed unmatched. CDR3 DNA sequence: TGTGCCAGCAGCCCGCTAGCGGGAGGGCCGAATACGCAGTATTTT. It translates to CASSPLAGGPNTQYF.

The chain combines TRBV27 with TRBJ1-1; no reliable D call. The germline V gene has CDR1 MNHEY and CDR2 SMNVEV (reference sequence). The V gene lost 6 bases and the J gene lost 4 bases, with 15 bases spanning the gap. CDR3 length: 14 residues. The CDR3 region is CASSYTPGGTEAFF. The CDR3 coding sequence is TGTGCCAGCAGCTATACGCCTGGCGGCACTGAAGCTTTCTTT.

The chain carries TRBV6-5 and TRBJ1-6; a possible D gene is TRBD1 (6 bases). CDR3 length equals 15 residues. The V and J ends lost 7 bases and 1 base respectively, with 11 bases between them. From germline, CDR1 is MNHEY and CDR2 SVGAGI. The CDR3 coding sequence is TGTGCCAGCACCGCAACAGGGTCCTATAATTCACCCCTCCACTTT. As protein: CASTATGSYNSPLHF.

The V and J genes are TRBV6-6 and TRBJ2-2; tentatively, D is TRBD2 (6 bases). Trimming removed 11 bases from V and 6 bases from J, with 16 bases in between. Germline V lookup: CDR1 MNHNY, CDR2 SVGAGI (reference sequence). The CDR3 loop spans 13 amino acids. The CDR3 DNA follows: TGTGCCTCTAGGGCCGGCGGGGCCGGGGAGCTGTTTTTT. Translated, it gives CASRAGGAGELFF.

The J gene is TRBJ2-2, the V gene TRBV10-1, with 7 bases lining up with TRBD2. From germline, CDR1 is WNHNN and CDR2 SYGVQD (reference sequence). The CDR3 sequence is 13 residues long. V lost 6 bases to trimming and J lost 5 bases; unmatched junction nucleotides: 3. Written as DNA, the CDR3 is TGCGCCAGCAGCCTAGCGGAAACCGGGGAGCTGTTTTTT. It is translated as CASSLAETGELFF.

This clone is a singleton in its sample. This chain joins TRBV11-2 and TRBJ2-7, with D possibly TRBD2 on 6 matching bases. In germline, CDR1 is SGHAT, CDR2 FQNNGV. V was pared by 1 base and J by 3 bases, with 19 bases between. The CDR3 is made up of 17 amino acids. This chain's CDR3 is CASSLAHYKGLNYEQYF. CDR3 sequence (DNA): TGTGCCAGCAGCTTAGCCCACTATAAGGGACTGAACTACGAGCAGTACTTC.

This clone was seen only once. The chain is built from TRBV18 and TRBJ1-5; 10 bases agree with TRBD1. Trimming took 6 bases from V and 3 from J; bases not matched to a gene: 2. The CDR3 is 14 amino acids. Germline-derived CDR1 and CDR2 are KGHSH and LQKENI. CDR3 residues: CASSGTGDNQPQHF. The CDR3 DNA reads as TGTGCCAGCTCCGGGACAGGGGACAATCAGCCCCAGCATTTT.

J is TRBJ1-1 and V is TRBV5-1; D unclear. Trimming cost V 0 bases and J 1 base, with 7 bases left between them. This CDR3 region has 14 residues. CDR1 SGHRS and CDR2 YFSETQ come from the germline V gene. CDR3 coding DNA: TGCGCCAGCAGCTTGGTTGGCAGGAACACTGAAGCTTTCTTT. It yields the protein CASSLVGRNTEAFF.

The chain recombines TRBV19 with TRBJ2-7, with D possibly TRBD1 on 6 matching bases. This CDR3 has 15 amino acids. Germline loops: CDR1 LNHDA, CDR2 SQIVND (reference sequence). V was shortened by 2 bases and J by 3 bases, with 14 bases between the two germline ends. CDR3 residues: CASSIFPGQNYEQYF. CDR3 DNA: TGTGCCAGTAGTATATTCCCCGGACAGAACTACGAGCAGTACTTC. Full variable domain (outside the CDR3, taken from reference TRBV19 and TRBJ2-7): DGGITQSPKYLFRKEGQNVTLSCEQNLNHDAMYWYRQDPGQGLRLIYYSQIVNDFQKGDIAEGYSVSREKKESFPLTVTSAQKNPTAFYLCASSIFPGQNYEQYFGPGTRLTVT.

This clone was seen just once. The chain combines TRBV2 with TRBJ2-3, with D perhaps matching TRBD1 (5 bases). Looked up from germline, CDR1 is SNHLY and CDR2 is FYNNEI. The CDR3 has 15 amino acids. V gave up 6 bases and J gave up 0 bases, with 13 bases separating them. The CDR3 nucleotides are TGTGCCAGCAGCGCCCTGGGGCTTAGCACAGATACGCAGTATTTT. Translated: CASSALGLSTDTQYF.

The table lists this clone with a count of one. CDR3 amino acids: CASSVGGTTDTQYF. In nucleotides, the CDR3 is TGTGCCAGCAGCGTCGGCGGGACCACAGATACGCAGTATTTT. The chain carries TRBV5-4 and TRBJ2-3; possibly TRBD2 for D (6 bases). The CDR3 sequence is 14 residues long. Per germline, CDR1 SGHNT and CDR2 YYREEE (reference sequence). Deletions cut 4 bases from V and 2 bases from J, with 11 bases between.

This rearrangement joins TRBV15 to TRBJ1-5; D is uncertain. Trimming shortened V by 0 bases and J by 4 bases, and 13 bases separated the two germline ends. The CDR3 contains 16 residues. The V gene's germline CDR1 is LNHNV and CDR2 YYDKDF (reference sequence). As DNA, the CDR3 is TGTGCCACCAGCAGAGATATTGGGCAGGTAAATCAGCCCCAGCATTTT. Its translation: CATSRDIGQVNQPQHF.

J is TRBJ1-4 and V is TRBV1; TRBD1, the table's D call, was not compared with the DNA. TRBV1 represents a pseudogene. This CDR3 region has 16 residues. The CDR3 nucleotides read TGCACCAGCAGCCAAGAGAGGACAGGGGGCTGTGAAAAACTGTTTTTT. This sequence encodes CTSSQERTGGCEKLFF.

CDR3 sequence: CASSHIAGGSTDTQYF. The DNA of the CDR3 is TGTGCCAGCAGTCATATAGCGGGAGGGAGCACAGATACGCAGTATTTT. This chain connects TRBV6-4 to TRBJ2-3; TRBD2 agrees at 11 bases. The germline CDR1 and CDR2 sequences are MRHNA and SNTAGT. With V trimmed by 5 bases and J by 0 bases, 4 bases remained unmatched. This CDR3 comprises 16 residues.

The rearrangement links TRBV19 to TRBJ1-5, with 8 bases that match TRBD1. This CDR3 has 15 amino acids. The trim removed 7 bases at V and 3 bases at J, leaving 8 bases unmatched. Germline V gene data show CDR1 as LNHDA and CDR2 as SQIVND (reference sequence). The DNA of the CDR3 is TGTGCCAGTAACCGAGACAGGGGCTTCAATCAGCCCCAGCATTTT. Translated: CASNRDRGFNQPQHF.

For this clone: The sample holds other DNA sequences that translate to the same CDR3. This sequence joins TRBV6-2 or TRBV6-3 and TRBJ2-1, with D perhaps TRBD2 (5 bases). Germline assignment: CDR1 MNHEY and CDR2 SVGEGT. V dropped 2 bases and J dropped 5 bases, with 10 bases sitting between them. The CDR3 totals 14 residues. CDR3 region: CASSYPGLNNEQFF. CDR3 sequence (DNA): TGTGCCAGCAGTTACCCCGGACTTAACAATGAGCAGTTCTTC.